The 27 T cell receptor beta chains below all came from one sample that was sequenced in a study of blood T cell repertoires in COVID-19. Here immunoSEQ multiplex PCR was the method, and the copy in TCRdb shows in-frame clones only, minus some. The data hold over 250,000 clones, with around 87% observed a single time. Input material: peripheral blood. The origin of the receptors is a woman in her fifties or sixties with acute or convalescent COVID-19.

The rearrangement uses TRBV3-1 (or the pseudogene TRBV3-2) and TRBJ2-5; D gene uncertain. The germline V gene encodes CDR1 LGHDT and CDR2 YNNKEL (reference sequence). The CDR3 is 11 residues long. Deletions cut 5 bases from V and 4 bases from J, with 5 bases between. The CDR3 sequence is CASSYRETQYF. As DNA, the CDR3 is TGTGCCAGCAGCTATCGAGAGACCCAGTACTTC.

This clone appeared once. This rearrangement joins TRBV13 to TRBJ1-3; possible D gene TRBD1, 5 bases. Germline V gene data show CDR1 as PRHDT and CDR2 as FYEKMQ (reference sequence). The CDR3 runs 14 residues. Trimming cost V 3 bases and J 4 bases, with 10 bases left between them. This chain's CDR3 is CASSFGHGGNTIYF. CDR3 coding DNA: TGTGCCAGCAGCTTCGGACACGGGGGAAACACCATATATTTT.

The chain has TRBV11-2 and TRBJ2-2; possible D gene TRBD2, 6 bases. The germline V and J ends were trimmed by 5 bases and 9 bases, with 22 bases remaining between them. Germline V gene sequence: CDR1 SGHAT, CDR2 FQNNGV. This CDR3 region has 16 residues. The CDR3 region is CASSPGGTSFRWELFF. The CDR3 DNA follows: TGTGCCAGCAGCCCAGGCGGGACTTCCTTTCGGTGGGAGCTGTTTTTT.

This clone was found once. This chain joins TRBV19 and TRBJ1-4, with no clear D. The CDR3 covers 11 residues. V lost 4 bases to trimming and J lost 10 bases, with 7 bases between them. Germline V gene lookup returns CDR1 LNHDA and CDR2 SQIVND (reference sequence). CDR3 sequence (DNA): TGTGCCAGTAGTACCCGGGGAAAACTGTTTTTT. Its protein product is CASSTRGKLFF.

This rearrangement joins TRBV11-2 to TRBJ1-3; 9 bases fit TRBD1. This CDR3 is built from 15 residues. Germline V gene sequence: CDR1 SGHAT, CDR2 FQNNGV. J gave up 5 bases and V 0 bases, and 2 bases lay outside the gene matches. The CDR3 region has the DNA TGTGCCAGCAGCTTAGAGGGACAGGGAAGAAACACCATATATTTT. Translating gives CASSLEGQGRNTIYF. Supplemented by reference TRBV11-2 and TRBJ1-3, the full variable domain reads EAGVAQSPRYKIIEKRQSVAFWCNPISGHATLYWYQQILGQGPKLLIQFQNNGVVDDSQLPKDRFSAERLKGVDSTLKIQPAKLEDSAVYLCASSLEGQGRNTIYFGEGSWLTVV.

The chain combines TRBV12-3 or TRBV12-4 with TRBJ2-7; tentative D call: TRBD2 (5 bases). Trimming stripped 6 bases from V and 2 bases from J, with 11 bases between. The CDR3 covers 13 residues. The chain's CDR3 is CASSVQAAYEQYF. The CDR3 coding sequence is TGTGCCAGCAGCGTCCAAGCGGCCTACGAGCAGTACTTC.

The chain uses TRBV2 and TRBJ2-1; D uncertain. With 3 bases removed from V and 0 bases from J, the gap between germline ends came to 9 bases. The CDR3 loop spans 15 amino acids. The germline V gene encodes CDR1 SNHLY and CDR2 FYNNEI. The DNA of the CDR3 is TGTGCCAGCAGTGAGTTGGGCAGCTCCTACAATGAGCAGTTCTTC. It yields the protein CASSELGSSYNEQFF.

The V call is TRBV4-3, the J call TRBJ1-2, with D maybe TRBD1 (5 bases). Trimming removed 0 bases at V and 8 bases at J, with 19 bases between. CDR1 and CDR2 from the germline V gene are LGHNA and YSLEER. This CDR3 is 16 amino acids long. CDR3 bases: TGCGCCAGCAGCCAAGATGTGTGGGCAGGGACTGGCGGCTACACCTTC. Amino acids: CASSQDVWAGTGGYTF.

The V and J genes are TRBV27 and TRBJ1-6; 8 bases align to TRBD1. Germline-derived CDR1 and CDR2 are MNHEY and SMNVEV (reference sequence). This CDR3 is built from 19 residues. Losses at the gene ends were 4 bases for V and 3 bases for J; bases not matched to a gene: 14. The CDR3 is CASSSDLLPGQDYNSPLHF. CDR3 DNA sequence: TGTGCCAGCAGTTCGGACCTATTACCGGGACAGGACTATAATTCACCCCTCCACTTT.

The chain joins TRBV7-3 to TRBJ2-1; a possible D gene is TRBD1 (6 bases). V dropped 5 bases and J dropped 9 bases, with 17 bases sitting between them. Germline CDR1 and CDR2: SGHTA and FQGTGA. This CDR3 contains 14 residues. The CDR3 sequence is CASSRLLGGGEQFF. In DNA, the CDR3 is TGTGCCAGCAGCCGACTCCTTGGGGGCGGTGAGCAGTTCTTC.

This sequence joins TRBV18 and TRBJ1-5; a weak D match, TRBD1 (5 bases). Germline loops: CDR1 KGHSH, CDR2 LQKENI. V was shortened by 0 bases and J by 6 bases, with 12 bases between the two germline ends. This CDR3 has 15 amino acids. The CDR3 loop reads CASSPPAGSGQPQHF. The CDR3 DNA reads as TGTGCCAGCTCACCACCGGCAGGGTCGGGTCAGCCCCAGCATTTT. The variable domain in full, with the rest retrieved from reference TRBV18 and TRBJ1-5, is NAGVMQNPRHLVRRRGQEARLRCSPMKGHSHVYWYRQLPEEGLKFMVYLQKENIIDESGMPKERFSAEFPKEGPSILRIQQVVRGDSAAYFCASSPPAGSGQPQHFGDGTRLSIL.

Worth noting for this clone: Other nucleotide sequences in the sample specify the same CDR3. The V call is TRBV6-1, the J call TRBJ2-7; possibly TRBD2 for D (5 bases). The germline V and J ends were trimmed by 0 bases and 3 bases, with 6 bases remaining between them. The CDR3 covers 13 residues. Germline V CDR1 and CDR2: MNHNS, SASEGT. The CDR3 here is CASSEARGYEQYF. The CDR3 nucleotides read TGTGCCAGCAGTGAAGCACGGGGCTACGAGCAGTACTTC.

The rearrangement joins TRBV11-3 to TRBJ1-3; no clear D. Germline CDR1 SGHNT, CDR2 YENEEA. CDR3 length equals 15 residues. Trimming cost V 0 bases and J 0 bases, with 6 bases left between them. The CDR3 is CASSLDPSSGNTIYF. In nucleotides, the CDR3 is TGTGCCAGCAGCTTAGATCCGAGCTCTGGAAACACCATATATTTT.

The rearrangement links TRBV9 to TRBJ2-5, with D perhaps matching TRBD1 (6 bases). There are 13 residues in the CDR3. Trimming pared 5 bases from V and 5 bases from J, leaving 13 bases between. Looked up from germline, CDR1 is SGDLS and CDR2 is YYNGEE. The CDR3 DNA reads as TGTGCCAGCAGGGACAGCCGCCCGGAGACCCAGTACTTC. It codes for CASRDSRPETQYF.

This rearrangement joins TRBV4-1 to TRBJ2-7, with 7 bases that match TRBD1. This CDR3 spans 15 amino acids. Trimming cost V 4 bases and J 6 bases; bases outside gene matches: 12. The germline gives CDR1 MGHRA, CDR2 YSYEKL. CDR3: CASSPYNRGKSEQYF. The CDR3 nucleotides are TGCGCCAGCAGCCCCTACAACAGGGGTAAAAGCGAGCAGTACTTC.

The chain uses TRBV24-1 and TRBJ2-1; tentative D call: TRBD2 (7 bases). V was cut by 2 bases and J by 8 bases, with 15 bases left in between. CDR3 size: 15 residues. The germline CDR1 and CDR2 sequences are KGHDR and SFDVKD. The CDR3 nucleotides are TGTGCCACCAGTGATTCGTTGGGAGGGGGGGATGAGCAGTTCTTC. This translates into CATSDSLGGGDEQFF.

CDR3 residues: CATSDAGLAGATETQYF. Written as DNA, the CDR3 is TGTGCCACCAGTGATGCTGGACTAGCGGGAGCAACCGAGACCCAGTACTTC. This chain uses TRBV24-1 with TRBJ2-5, with 13 bases aligning to TRBD2. This CDR3 is 17 amino acids long. V trimming: 3 bases; J trimming: 5 bases; junction bases outside the gene matches: 8. Germline CDR1 is KGHDR and CDR2 is SFDVKD.

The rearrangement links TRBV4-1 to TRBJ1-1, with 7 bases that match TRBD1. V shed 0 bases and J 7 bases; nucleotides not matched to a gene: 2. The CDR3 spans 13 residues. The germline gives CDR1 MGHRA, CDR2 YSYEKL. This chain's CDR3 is CASSQERDSEAFF. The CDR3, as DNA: TGCGCCAGCAGCCAAGAGAGGGACAGTGAAGCTTTCTTT.

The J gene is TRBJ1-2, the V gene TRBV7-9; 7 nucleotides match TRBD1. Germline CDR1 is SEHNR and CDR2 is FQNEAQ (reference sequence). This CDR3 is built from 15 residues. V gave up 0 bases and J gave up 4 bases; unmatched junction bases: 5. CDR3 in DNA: TGTGCCAGCAGCTTAGCGCCAGGGGGAATCTATGGCTACACCTTC. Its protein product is CASSLAPGGIYGYTF.

CDR3 in DNA: TGTGCCAGCAGTTACTCCTCCAGGGGGAAAGGAGAGACCCAGTACTTC. This encodes CASSYSSRGKGETQYF. This chain uses TRBV6-5 with TRBJ2-5, with TRBD1 identical over 7 bases. V shed 0 bases, J shed 4 bases, and the junction held 8 bases outside the gene matches. Germline assignment: CDR1 MNHEY and CDR2 SVGAGI. The CDR3 extends over 16 amino acids.

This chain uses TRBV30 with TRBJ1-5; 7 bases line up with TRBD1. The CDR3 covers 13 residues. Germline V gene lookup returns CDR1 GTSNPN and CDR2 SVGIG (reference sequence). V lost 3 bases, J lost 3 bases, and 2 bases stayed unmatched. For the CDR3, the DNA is TGTGCCTGGAGCAGGGGGAACAATCAGCCCCAGCATTTT. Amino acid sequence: CAWSRGNNQPQHF.

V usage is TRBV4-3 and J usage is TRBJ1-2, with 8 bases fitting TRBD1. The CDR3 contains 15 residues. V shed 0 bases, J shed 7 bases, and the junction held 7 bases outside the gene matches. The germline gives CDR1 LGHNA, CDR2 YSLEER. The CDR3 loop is CASSQDRQGFGGYTF. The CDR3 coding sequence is TGCGCCAGCAGCCAAGATCGACAGGGGTTCGGTGGCTACACCTTC.

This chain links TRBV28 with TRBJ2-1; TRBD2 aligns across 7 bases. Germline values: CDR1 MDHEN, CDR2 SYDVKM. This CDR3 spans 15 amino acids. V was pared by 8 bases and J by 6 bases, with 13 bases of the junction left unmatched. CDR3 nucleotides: TGTGCCAGCTCCCAAGGCGGGAGATGGGGCAATGAGCAGTTCTTC. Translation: CASSQGGRWGNEQFF.

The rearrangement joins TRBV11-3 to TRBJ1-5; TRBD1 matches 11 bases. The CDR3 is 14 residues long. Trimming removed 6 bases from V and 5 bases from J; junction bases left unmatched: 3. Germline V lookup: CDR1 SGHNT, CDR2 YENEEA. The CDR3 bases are TGTGCCAGCAGACGGACAGGGGGCGATCAGCCCCAGCATTTT. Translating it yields CASRRTGGDQPQHF.

Here the CDR3 reads CASSPRSTVRSGELFF. The CDR3 DNA reads as TGTGCCAGCAGCCCACGTTCAACAGTCCGGTCCGGGGAGCTGTTTTTT. V and J are TRBV7-9 and TRBJ2-2, with no clear D. In germline, CDR1 is SEHNR, CDR2 FQNEAQ (reference sequence). This CDR3 comprises 16 residues. Trimming took 5 bases from V and 6 from J, leaving 19 bases between them. Supplemented by reference TRBV7-9 and TRBJ2-2, the full variable domain reads DTGVSQNPRHKITKRGQNVTFRCDPISEHNRLYWYRQTLGQGPEFLTYFQNEAQLEKSRLLSDRFSAERPKGSFSTLEIQRTEQGDSAMYLCASSPRSTVRSGELFFGEGSRLTVL.

CDR3 coding DNA: TGTGCCAGCAGCCAAGACCCAGGGCTTAACTATGGCTACACCTTC. Protein sequence: CASSQDPGLNYGYTF. The genes are TRBV4-2 and TRBJ1-2, with D perhaps TRBD1 (5 bases). Germline CDR1 LGHNA, CDR2 YNFKEQ. The CDR3 consists of 15 residues. V lost 0 bases to trimming and J lost 1 base, with 9 bases between them.

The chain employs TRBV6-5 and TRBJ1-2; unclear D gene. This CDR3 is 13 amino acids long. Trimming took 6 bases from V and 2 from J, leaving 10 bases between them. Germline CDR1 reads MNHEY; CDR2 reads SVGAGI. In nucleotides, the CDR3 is TGTGCCAGCAGACCGGACTTGAACTATGGCTACACCTTC. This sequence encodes CASRPDLNYGYTF.